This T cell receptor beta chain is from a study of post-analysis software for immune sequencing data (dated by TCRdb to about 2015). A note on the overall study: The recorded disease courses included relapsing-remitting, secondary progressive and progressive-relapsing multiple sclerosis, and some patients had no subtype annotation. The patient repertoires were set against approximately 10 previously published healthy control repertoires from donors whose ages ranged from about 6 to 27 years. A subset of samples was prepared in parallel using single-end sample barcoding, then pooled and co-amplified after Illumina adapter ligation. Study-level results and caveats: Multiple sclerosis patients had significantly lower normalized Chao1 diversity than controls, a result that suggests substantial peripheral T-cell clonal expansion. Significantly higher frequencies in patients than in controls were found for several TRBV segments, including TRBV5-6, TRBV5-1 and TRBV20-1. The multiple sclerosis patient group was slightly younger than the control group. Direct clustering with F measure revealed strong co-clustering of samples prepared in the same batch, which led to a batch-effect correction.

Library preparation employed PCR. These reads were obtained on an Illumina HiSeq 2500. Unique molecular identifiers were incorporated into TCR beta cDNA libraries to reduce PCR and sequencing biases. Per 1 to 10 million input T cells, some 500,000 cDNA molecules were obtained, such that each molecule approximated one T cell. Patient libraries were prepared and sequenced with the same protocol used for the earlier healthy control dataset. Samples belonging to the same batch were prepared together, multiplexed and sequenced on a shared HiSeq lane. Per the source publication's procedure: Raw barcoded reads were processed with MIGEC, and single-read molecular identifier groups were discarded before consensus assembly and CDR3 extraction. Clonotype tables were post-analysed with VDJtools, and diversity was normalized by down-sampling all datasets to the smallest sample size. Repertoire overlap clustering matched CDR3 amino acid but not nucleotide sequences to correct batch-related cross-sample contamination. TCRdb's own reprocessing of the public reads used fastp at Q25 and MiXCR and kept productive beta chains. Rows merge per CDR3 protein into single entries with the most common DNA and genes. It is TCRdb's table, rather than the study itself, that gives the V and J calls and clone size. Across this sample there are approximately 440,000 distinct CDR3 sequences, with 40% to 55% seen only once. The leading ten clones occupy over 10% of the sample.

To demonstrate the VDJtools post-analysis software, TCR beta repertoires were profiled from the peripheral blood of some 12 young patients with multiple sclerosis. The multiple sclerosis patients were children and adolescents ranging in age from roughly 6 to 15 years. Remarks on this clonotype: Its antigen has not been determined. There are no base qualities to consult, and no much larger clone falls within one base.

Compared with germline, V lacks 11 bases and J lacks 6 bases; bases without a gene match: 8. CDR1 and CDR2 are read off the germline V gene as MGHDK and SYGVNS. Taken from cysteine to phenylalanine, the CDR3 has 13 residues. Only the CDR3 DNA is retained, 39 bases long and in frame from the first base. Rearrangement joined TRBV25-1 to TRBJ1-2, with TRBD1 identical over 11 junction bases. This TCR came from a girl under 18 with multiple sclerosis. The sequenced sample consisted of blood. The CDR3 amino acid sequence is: CACQGQGADGYTF. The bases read TGTGCCTGCCAAGGACAGGGGGCTGATGGCTACACCTTC.